The 31 T cell receptor beta chains reported below all come from one sample, sequenced in a study of cytomegalovirus exposure and HLA in healthy donors. The method was immunoSEQ multiplex PCR; TCRdb's version includes in-frame clones alone and lacks a portion of them. The table shows approximately 280,000 clones, with about 86% occurring only once. The sample taken for sequencing was PBMCs. The origin of the receptors is a woman younger than 35 in good health and CMV-seronegative.

The chain couples TRBV6-1 to TRBJ1-2; 7 nucleotides align to TRBD1. This CDR3 is built from 12 residues. V shed 6 bases and J 8 bases; nucleotides not matched to a gene: 6. From germline, CDR1 is MNHNS and CDR2 SASEGT. This chain's CDR3 is CASSSTGRGYTF. The CDR3 DNA reads as TGTGCCAGCAGCTCGACAGGGAGAGGCTACACCTTC.

This clone appeared a few times. Other DNA sequences within the sample encode an identical CDR3. The CDR3 region has the DNA TGCAGCGTTGAGGACAGGGGTTACGAGCAGTACTTC. Translation: CSVEDRGYEQYF. This chain joins TRBV29-1 and TRBJ2-7; 9 bases match TRBD1. V shed 3 bases, J shed 4 bases, and the junction held 1 base outside the gene matches. Germline CDR1 and CDR2: SQVTM and ANQGSEA. The CDR3 length is 12 residues.

V is TRBV7-3 and J is TRBJ1-6; 7 bases are shared with TRBD1. Per the germline V gene, CDR1 is SGHTA and CDR2 is FQGTGA. This CDR3 has 13 amino acids. The junction had 8 bases not matched to a gene; V was cut back by 5 bases and J by 13 bases. The CDR3 sequence: CASSRDSNLPLHF. CDR3 coding DNA: TGTGCCAGCAGCCGGGACAGCAATCTTCCCCTCCACTTT.

The chain links TRBV25-1 to TRBJ2-2; D not resolved. The CDR3 loop spans 13 amino acids. Between the trimmed V and J ends, which lost 0 bases and 5 bases, there was a span of 4 bases. Germline CDR1 reads MGHDK; CDR2 reads SYGVNS. The CDR3 sequence: CASSEYITGELFF. DNA for the CDR3: TGTGCCAGCAGTGAATATATAACCGGGGAGCTGTTTTTT.

This rearrangement joins TRBV28 to TRBJ1-1, with 9 bases that match TRBD1. The V segment lost 2 bases and the J segment 4 bases; nucleotides outside the gene matches: 2. CDR3 length: 14 residues. Germline V gene sequence: CDR1 MDHEN, CDR2 SYDVKM. CDR3 DNA: TGTGCCAGCAGTTTAGGGACAGGGAGCACTGAAGCTTTCTTT. The encoded protein is CASSLGTGSTEAFF.

The CDR3 DNA sequence: TGTGCCAGCCAGGACAGGGGACCCCGGCAGACCCAGTACTTC. It is translated as CASQDRGPRQTQYF. This chain connects TRBV2 to TRBJ2-5; TRBD1 agrees at 9 bases. Germline V gene lookup returns CDR1 SNHLY and CDR2 FYNNEI. CDR3 length: 14 residues. Germline trimming cut 8 bases from V and 6 bases from J; bases unmatched to any gene: 10. Full variable domain (missing parts from reference TRBV2 and TRBJ2-5): EPEVTQTPSHQVTQMGQEVILRCVPISNHLYFYWYRQILGQKVEFLVSFYNNEISEKSEIFDDQFSVERPDGSNFTLKIRSTKLEDSAMYFCASQDRGPRQTQYFGPGTRLLVL.

The chain combines TRBV28 with TRBJ1-5, with D maybe TRBD1 (6 bases). The V end lost 3 bases, the J end lost 9 bases, and 21 bases lay between the germline ends. Germline lookup yields CDR1 MDHEN and CDR2 SYDVKM. The CDR3 consists of 16 residues. The CDR3 nucleotides read TGTGCCAGCAGTTTGGGACGGACAGCGCCTGCAGGGCCCCAGCATTTT. Translated, it gives CASSLGRTAPAGPQHF.

DNA of the CDR3: TGTGCCAGCAGCTTAGACAGGGAAGAGACCCAGTACTTC. Translating it yields CASSLDREETQYF. The rearrangement uses TRBV7-3 and TRBJ2-5; 7 bases are a match to TRBD1. V lost 2 bases, J lost 3 bases, and 0 bases stayed unmatched. Germline CDR1 is SGHTA and CDR2 is FQGTGA. The CDR3 runs to 13 residues.

The chain recombines TRBV7-6 with TRBJ2-7, with a tentative D call TRBD2 (6 bases). The V end was cut by 1 base, the J end by 4 bases, with 14 bases between. CDR3 size: 15 residues. From germline, CDR1 is SGHVS and CDR2 FNYEAQ. As DNA, the CDR3 is TGTGCCAGCAGCTTAGGGGACTCGCTTAGGTACGAGCAGTACTTC. Translating gives CASSLGDSLRYEQYF.

The rearrangement joins TRBV6-5 to TRBJ1-5; D unclear. Trimming stripped 5 bases from V and 2 bases from J, with 10 bases between. Germline assignment: CDR1 MNHEY and CDR2 SVGAGI. This CDR3 contains 14 residues. This CDR3 reads CASSRGLGNQPQHF. The DNA of the CDR3 is TGTGCCAGCAGTCGAGGACTGGGCAATCAGCCCCAGCATTTT.

CDR3 coding DNA: TGTGCCAGCAGTTACTCGAACGGGATCTACGAGCAGTACTTC. Protein product: CASSYSNGIYEQYF. The chain is built from TRBV6-6 and TRBJ2-7; D might be TRBD2 (5 bases). The germline CDR1 and CDR2 sequences are MNHNY and SVGAGI (reference sequence). This CDR3 comprises 14 residues. The V and J ends lost 0 bases and 3 bases respectively, with 9 bases between them.

This sequence joins TRBV27 and TRBJ1-4, with D perhaps TRBD1 (6 bases). Trimming pared 5 bases from V and 8 bases from J, leaving 15 bases between. The CDR3 is 14 amino acids. Germline assignment: CDR1 MNHEY and CDR2 SMNVEV (reference sequence). The DNA for the CDR3 is TGTGCCAGCAGTCAATCCGGGACAAGCGAAAAACTGTTTTTT. It codes for CASSQSGTSEKLFF.

The J gene is TRBJ1-1, the V gene TRBV27; 11 bases map to TRBD1. The CDR3 consists of 14 residues. Trimming took 4 bases from V and 4 from J; bases not matched to a gene: 2. In germline, CDR1 is MNHEY, CDR2 SMNVEV (reference sequence). DNA of the CDR3: TGTGCCAGCAGTTCGGACAGGGGGCCCACTGAAGCTTTCTTT. This gives the protein CASSSDRGPTEAFF.

CDR3 nucleotides: TGTGCCAGCGGAGATACAGGACAGGGGGGAAACACCATATATTTT. It codes for CASGDTGQGGNTIYF. V usage is TRBV28 and J usage is TRBJ1-3; 9 nucleotides align to TRBD1. Per the germline V gene, CDR1 is MDHEN and CDR2 is SYDVKM. V was pared by 8 bases and J by 4 bases, with 9 bases of the junction left unmatched. CDR3 length: 15 residues. Full variable domain (missing parts from reference TRBV28 and TRBJ1-3): DVKVTQSSRYLVKRTGEKVFLECVQDMDHENMFWYRQDPGLGLRLIYFSYDVKMKEKGDIPEGYSVSREKKERFSLILESASTNQTSMYLCASGDTGQGGNTIYFGEGSWLTVV.

This chain joins TRBV13 and TRBJ2-7; D is possibly TRBD2 (6 bases). This CDR3 region has 16 residues. V shed 5 bases and J shed 7 bases, with 24 bases lying between them. Germline V gene sequence: CDR1 PRHDT, CDR2 FYEKMQ (reference sequence). The CDR3 DNA sequence: TGTGCCAGCAGCCTATCACCGGGACTCTCTCCTTTGGAGCAGTACTTC. Amino acid sequence: CASSLSPGLSPLEQYF.

The V call is TRBV30, the J call TRBJ2-2; TRBD2 might be the D (5 bases). The CDR3 is 14 residues long. The germline gives CDR1 GTSNPN, CDR2 SVGIG (reference sequence). With 5 bases removed from V and 4 bases from J, the gap between germline ends came to 14 bases. The CDR3 region has the DNA TGTGCCTGGGAGGGCGGGTTCGGCACCGGGGAGCTGTTTTTT. It codes for CAWEGGFGTGELFF.

This chain connects TRBV9 to TRBJ2-7; 12 bases are a match to TRBD2. The germline V gene has CDR1 SGDLS and CDR2 YYNGEE. The CDR3 runs to 16 residues. The junction had 5 bases not matched to a gene; V was cut back by 4 bases and J by 0 bases. The DNA for the CDR3 is TGTGCCAGCAGCCCCCTAGCGGGGGGGAGCTCCTACGAGCAGTACTTC. Amino acids: CASSPLAGGSSYEQYF. Drawing the rest from reference TRBV9 and TRBJ2-7, the complete variable domain is DSGVTQTPKHLITATGQRVTLRCSPRSGDLSVYWYQQSLDQGLQFLIQYYNGEERAKGNILERFSAQQFPDLHSELNLSSLELGDSALYFCASSPLAGGSSYEQYFGPGTRLTVT.

V and J are TRBV11-2 and TRBJ2-2; a possible D gene is TRBD1 (6 bases). Germline lookup yields CDR1 SGHAT and CDR2 FQNNGV. This CDR3 comprises 14 residues. Trimming cost V 5 bases and J 1 base, with 8 bases left between them. The CDR3 sequence is CASSKGQNTGELFF. CDR3 coding DNA: TGTGCCAGCAGCAAGGGACAGAACACCGGGGAGCTGTTTTTT.

V is TRBV11-3 and J is TRBJ2-5; perhaps TRBD2 as D (5 bases). CDR3 length: 16 amino acids. The germline V and J ends were trimmed by 1 base and 5 bases, with 17 bases remaining between them. Germline CDR1 SGHNT, CDR2 YENEEA. CDR3 nucleotides: TGTGCCAGCAGCTTAGCTTATCGTAATAGCGACGAGACCCAGTACTTC. Amino acids: CASSLAYRNSDETQYF.

The chain has TRBV7-6 and TRBJ1-1; D is unclear. Germline values: CDR1 SGHVS, CDR2 FNYEAQ. The CDR3 covers 15 residues. V gave up 1 base and J gave up 1 base, with 10 bases separating them. CDR3 residues: CASSLGARRNTEAFF. In DNA form, the CDR3 reads TGTGCCAGCAGCTTAGGGGCGCGTAGGAACACTGAAGCTTTCTTT.

V and J are TRBV4-1 and TRBJ1-6; no firm D call. The CDR3 is 16 amino acids. CDR1 MGHRA and CDR2 YSYEKL come from the germline V gene. V lost 0 bases and J 4 bases, leaving 10 bases between the germline ends. CDR3 sequence: CASSQEQYLYNSPLHF. The DNA of the CDR3 is TGCGCCAGCAGCCAAGAACAGTATCTTTATAATTCACCCCTCCACTTT.

J is TRBJ1-2 and V is TRBV18; D not certain. Germline V gives CDR1 KGHSH, CDR2 LQKENI. This CDR3 region has 13 residues. V gave up 3 bases and J gave up 8 bases, with 13 bases separating them. CDR3 in DNA: TGTGCCAGCTCACCCACAAGGGAGTGGGGCTACACCTTC. It codes for CASSPTREWGYTF.

The chain carries TRBV15 and TRBJ2-3; no definite D call. CDR1 LNHNV and CDR2 YYDKDF come from the germline V gene (reference sequence). This CDR3 region has 15 residues. The V end lost 3 bases, the J end lost 0 bases, and 10 bases lay between the germline ends. The CDR3 DNA sequence: TGTGCCACCAGCAGGTCGGTAACTAGCACAGATACGCAGTATTTT. It codes for CATSRSVTSTDTQYF.

The genes are TRBV5-1 and TRBJ2-3; D might be TRBD2 (5 bases). Trimming pared 0 bases from V and 4 bases from J, leaving 9 bases between. Germline CDR1 and CDR2: SGHRS and YFSETQ. This CDR3 spans 14 amino acids. The CDR3 DNA reads TGCGCCAGCAGCTTGGCCCGGGGTGCAGATACGCAGTATTTT. Translated: CASSLARGADTQYF.

V and J are TRBV19 and TRBJ2-7, with D perhaps matching TRBD1 (6 bases). The CDR3 is 15 amino acids. Germline V gene data show CDR1 as LNHDA and CDR2 as SQIVND (reference sequence). Between the trimmed V and J ends, which lost 4 bases and 1 base, there was a span of 14 bases. In DNA form, the CDR3 reads TGTGCCAGTAGTACCGAACTGGACAGATCCTACGAGCAGTACTTC. This encodes CASSTELDRSYEQYF.

V usage is TRBV5-4 and J usage is TRBJ2-3; 12 nucleotides align to TRBD2. There are 16 residues in the CDR3. The germline gives CDR1 SGHNT, CDR2 YYREEE (reference sequence). The V and J ends lost 0 bases and 6 bases, in that order; junction bases with no gene match: 5. CDR3 loop: CASSLASGGAWDTQYF. CDR3 sequence (DNA): TGTGCCAGCAGCTTGGCTAGCGGGGGGGCTTGGGATACGCAGTATTTT.

The gene calls are TRBV4-1 and TRBJ2-1, with D unresolved. Per the germline V gene, CDR1 is MGHRA and CDR2 is YSYEKL. Deletions cut 0 bases from V and 6 bases from J, with 12 bases between. This CDR3 is 15 amino acids long. The DNA for the CDR3 is TGCGCCAGCAGCCAAGATCCTGCCCTATTCAATGAGCAGTTCTTC. Translating gives CASSQDPALFNEQFF.

The V gene is TRBV7-9, the J gene TRBJ1-6; D is undetermined. This CDR3 contains 15 residues. Trimming left V 4 bases short and J 3 bases short, with 10 bases between. The germline CDR1 and CDR2 sequences are SEHNR and FQNEAQ (reference sequence). CDR3 residues: CASSSVGSYNSPLHF. The CDR3 bases are TGTGCCAGCAGCTCGGTGGGCAGCTATAATTCACCCCTCCACTTT.

This clone was seen just once. This sample also contains other DNA sequences that code for the same CDR3. This rearrangement joins TRBV29-1 to TRBJ2-5; 8 bases are a match to TRBD1. From germline, CDR1 is SQVTM and CDR2 ANQGSEA. The junction had 4 bases not matched to a gene; V was cut back by 6 bases and J by 4 bases. The CDR3 length is 12 residues. CDR3 sequence reads: CSVDRGRETQYF. The CDR3 nucleotides are TGCAGCGTCGACAGGGGCCGAGAGACCCAGTACTTC.

V is TRBV12-2 and J is TRBJ2-1; no DNA check was done on the table's D call, TRBD2. TRBV12-2 is annotated as a pseudogene. This CDR3 comprises 16 residues. CDR3 sequence reads: CASRPEGLAGGGEQFF. CDR3 in DNA: TGTGCAAGTCGCCCCGAAGGACTAGCGGGAGGGGGTGAGCAGTTCTTC.

The sample holds a few counts of this clone. CDR3 loop: CASSPSAGDPPQHF. CDR3 bases: TGTGCCAGCTCACCAAGTGCGGGGGACCCGCCCCAGCATTTT. The chain has TRBV18 and TRBJ1-5, with D possibly being TRBD1 (5 bases). CDR3 length: 14 residues. From germline, CDR1 is KGHSH and CDR2 LQKENI. The V end was cut by 2 bases, the J end by 9 bases, with 14 bases between.